The clone carrying this T cell receptor (beta chain) was observed a handful of times. Its antigen is not identified. These data originate in a study of T-cell memory formation after mild COVID-19. UMIs and sample barcodes were carried by the TCR alpha and TCR beta cDNA libraries that 5'RACE produced using constant-segment primers. TCRdb fed the 5' RACE reads into MiXCR, producing one record per CDR3 protein. The data contain around 180,000 distinct CDR3 sequences, 15% to 20% of them singletons. V shed 4 bases and J shed 3 bases, with 16 bases lying between them. The germline CDR1 and CDR2 sequences are SGHVS and FNYEAQ. The CDR3 runs 16 residues. Overall study results and limits: Contracting CD4+ clones lay largely in CM and EM, with CD8+ ones residing in EMRA. Pre-infection memory contained some responding clones, which suggested that cross-reactive memory had joined.

The sequence came from an adult woman who had mild COVID-19 (a few samples of this study predate the infection). Cell type and time point are not known. This sequence joins TRBV7-6 and TRBJ2-1, with D perhaps TRBD2 (5 bases). The source material was PBMCs or a T cell subset sorted from them (not recorded which). The CDR3 spells CASSSGWTRDYNEQFF. For the CDR3, the DNA is TGTGCCAGCAGCTCGGGGTGGACGAGGGACTACAATGAGCAGTTCTTC.